This T cell receptor (beta chain) was sequenced during a study of neurological immune-mediated disorders. The V gene's germline CDR1 is MDHEN and CDR2 SYDVKM. The CDR3 is made up of 13 amino acids. After removal of 3 bases from V and 6 bases from J, the junction contained 3 bases not matched to a gene. Study-level results: Private repertoires in all groups were suggested, as expanded clones shared no CDR3 amino acid sequences across subjects.

As for this clonotype: The antigen is not known.

Time point here: technical triplicate 2. Each sequencing run yielded over 170 million TCR-beta sequences from 15-18 subjects. TCRdb reprocessed the 5' RACE reads with MiXCR, giving one entry per CDR3 protein. The repertoire holds about 59,000 distinct CDR3 sequences, about 24% seen once, with under 5.5% in the top ten. V gene TRBV28 combines with J gene TRBJ2-3; 7 bases agree with TRBD2. The receptor's source is a man aged 55 to 70 with HTLV-1-associated myelopathy (HAM/TSP). Sequenced input: PBMCs. CDR3 bases: TGTGCCAGCAGTTTCGCCGGGGGGGATACGCAGTATTTT. Translation gives CASSFAGGDTQYF.